A single sample gave rise to the 4 T cell receptor beta chains below, sequenced in a study of OX40 agonist ivuxolimab in advanced cancers. Clones were read by immunoSEQ multiplex PCR, and TCRdb kept only the in-frame ones, dropping some. This sample yields some 100,000 clones, of which 88% are seen a single time; 0.82% belongs to the top ten. The input for sequencing was CD4+ or CD8+ T cells sorted from blood, taken in a trial of the OX40 agonist ivuxolimab. The receptors derive from an adult with an advanced solid tumor such as melanoma, head and neck, liver or kidney cancer.

CDR3 protein: CASSLNLLQSTEAFF. CDR3 bases: TGTGCCAGCAGCTTAAATCTTTTACAGAGCACTGAAGCTTTCTTT. V is TRBV7-9 and J is TRBJ1-1; no reliable D call. This CDR3 is 15 amino acids long. The germline CDR1 and CDR2 sequences are SEHNR and FQNEAQ (reference sequence). Trimming removed 2 bases at V and 4 bases at J, with 14 bases between.

J is TRBJ2-1 and V is TRBV11-3; possibly TRBD1 for D (5 bases). This CDR3 has 13 amino acids. The germline V gene has CDR1 SGHNT and CDR2 YENEEA. V shed 3 bases and J shed 5 bases, with 8 bases lying between them. The CDR3 region has the DNA TGTGCCAGCAGCTTCGACAGTAACAATGAGCAGTTCTTC. Amino acid sequence: CASSFDSNNEQFF.

This clone has only one observation. V gene TRBV4-2 combines with J gene TRBJ1-2; D perhaps matches TRBD1 (6 bases). Trimming pared 4 bases from V and 3 bases from J, leaving 21 bases between. The CDR3 loop spans 17 amino acids. CDR1 and CDR2 from the germline V gene are LGHNA and YNFKEQ. DNA for the CDR3: TGTGCCAGCAGCCCACGCGAGGGAGCAGGGGAGGACTATGGCTACACCTTC. This gives the protein CASSPREGAGEDYGYTF.

For the CDR3, the DNA is TGTGCCAGCAGCCCCCGAGGCGGGAGAATGAACAATGAGCAGTTCTTC. Protein product: CASSPRGGRMNNEQFF. V and J are TRBV7-9 and TRBJ2-1; 7 bases are shared with TRBD2. The germline V gene has CDR1 SEHNR and CDR2 FQNEAQ (reference sequence). V was pared by 5 bases and J by 5 bases, with 12 bases of the junction left unmatched. The CDR3 extends over 16 amino acids.